This T cell receptor beta chain was obtained from a study of blood T cell repertoires in COVID-19. On the study more broadly: The analysed material was cDNA or gDNA that came from T cells, B-cell-depleted T cells, or PBMCs.

This CDR3 has 12 residues. From germline, CDR1 is ENHRY and CDR2 SYGVKD. V was pared by 4 bases and J by 5 bases, with 8 bases between. Those who participated ranged in age from about 18 to 95 years and resided in about two dozen US areas. Participant reports of clinical history set cohort assignment. Methods used by the authors: Amplifying reference gene primers gave estimates of nucleated cell counts. Assay used: immunoSEQ multiplex PCR; TCRdb lists only in-frame clones, some missing. That table supplies the V and J calls and clone size; D and trimming were determined from the DNA. This table holds 330,000 or so clones, about nine tenths found once.

The chain carries TRBV10-3 and TRBJ1-1; tentatively, D is TRBD1 (5 bases). This receptor was taken from a woman in her twenties or thirties who had been exposed to COVID-19. Sequences were obtained from PBMCs or T cells enriched from blood (not recorded which). CDR3 DNA: TGTGCCATCAGTGCCGGGGGAACTGAAGCTTTCTTT. Residues: CAISAGGTEAFF.